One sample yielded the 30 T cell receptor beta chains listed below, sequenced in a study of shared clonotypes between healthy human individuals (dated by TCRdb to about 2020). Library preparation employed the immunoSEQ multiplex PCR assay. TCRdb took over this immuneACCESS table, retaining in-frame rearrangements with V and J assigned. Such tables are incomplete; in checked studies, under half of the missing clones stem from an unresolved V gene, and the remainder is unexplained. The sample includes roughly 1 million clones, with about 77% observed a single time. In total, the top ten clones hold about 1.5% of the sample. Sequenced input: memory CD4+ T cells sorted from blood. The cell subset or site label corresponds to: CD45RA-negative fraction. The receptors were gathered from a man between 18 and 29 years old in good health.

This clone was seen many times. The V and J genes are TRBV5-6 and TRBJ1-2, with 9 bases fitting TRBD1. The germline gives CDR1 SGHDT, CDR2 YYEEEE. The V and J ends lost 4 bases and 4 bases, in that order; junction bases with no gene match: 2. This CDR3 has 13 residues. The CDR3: CASSPDRGYGYTF. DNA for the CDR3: TGTGCCAGCAGCCCGGACAGGGGCTATGGCTACACCTTC.

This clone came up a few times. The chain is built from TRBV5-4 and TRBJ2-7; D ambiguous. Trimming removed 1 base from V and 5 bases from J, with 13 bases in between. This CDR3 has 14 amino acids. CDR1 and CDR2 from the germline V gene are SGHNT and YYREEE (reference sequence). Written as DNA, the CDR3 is TGTGCCAGCAGCTTGCGGGCTAGTTCTAACGAGCAGTACTTC. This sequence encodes CASSLRASSNEQYF.

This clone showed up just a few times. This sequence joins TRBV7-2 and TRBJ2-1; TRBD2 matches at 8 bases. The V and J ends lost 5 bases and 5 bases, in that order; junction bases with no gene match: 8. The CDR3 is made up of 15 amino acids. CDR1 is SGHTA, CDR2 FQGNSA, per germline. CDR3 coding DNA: TGTGCCAGCAGCCTCCTAGCGGGCTTTAACAATGAGCAGTTCTTC. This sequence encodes CASSLLAGFNNEQFF.

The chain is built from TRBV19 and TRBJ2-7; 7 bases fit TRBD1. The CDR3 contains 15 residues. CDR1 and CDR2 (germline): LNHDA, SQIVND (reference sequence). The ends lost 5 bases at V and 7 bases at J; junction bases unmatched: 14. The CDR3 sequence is CASSPQPGTVGEQYF. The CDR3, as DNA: TGTGCCAGTAGTCCGCAACCTGGGACAGTCGGGGAGCAGTACTTC.

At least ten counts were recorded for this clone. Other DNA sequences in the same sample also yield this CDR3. CDR3 nucleotides: TGCGCCAGCAGCCGAGGTACAGGGGAAGAGACCCAGTACTTC. Translated, it gives CASSRGTGEETQYF. J is TRBJ2-5 and V is TRBV5-1, with TRBD1 identical over 7 bases. The CDR3 runs to 14 residues. The junction had 6 bases not matched to a gene; V was cut back by 4 bases and J by 3 bases. Germline V lookup: CDR1 SGHRS, CDR2 YFSETQ.

The CDR3 DNA reads as TGTGCCAGCGGGGGGGCGGTGAGAAACACCATATATTTT. As protein: CASGGAVRNTIYF. The chain recombines TRBV6-6 with TRBJ1-3, with a possible D match to TRBD1 (6 bases). CDR3 length equals 13 residues. Trimming left V 8 bases short and J 5 bases short, with 13 bases between. CDR1 is MNHNY, CDR2 SVGAGI, per germline (reference sequence).

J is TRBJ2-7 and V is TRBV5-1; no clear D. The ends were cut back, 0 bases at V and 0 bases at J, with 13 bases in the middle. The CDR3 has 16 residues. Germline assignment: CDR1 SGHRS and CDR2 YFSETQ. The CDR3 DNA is TGCGCCAGCAGCTTGGGTCCGGGCAGATTCTCCTACGAGCAGTACTTC. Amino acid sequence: CASSLGPGRFSYEQYF.

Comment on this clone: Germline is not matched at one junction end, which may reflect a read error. The CDR3 coding sequence is TGTGCCAGCTCACCAGGACAGGGAACGGGGTACAATTTT. This gives the protein CASSPGQGTGYNF. This chain joins TRBV18 and TRBJ2-3, with 8 nucleotides matching TRBD1. The CDR3 has 13 amino acids. Germline values: CDR1 KGHSH, CDR2 LQKENI. Using reference TRBV18 and TRBJ2-3 for the parts outside the CDR3, the full variable domain is NAGVMQNPRHLVRRRGQEARLRCSPMKGHSHVYWYRQLPEEGLKFMVYLQKENIIDESGMPKERFSAEFPKEGPSILRIQQVVRGDSAAYFCASSPGQGTGYNFGPGTRLTVL.

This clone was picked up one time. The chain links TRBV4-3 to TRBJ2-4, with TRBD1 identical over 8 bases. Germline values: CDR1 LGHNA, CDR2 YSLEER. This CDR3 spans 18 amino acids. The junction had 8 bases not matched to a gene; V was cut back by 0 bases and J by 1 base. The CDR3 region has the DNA TGCGCCAGCAGCCAAGACCTTGGACAGGGTTGGGCCAAAAACATTCAGTACTTC. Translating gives CASSQDLGQGWAKNIQYF.

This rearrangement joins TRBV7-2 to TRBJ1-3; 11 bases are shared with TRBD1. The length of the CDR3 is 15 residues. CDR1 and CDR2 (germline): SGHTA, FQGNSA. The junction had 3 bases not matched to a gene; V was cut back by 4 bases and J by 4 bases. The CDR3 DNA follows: TGTGCCAGCAGCTCCGGACAGGGGGCAGGAAACACCATATATTTT. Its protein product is CASSSGQGAGNTIYF.

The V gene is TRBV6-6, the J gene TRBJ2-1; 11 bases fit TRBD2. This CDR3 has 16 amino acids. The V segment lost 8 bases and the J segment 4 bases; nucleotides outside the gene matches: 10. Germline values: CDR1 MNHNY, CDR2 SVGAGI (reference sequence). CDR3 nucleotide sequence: TGTGCCAGCGGGTCGGGACTAGCGGCCTCGTACAATGAGCAGTTCTTC. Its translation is CASGSGLAASYNEQFF.

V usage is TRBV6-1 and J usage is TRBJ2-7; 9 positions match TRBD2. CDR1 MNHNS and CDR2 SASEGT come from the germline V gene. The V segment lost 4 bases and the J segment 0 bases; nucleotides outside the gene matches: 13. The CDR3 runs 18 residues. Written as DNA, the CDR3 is TGTGCCAGCAGTGGCCCTGGGCCGGGTAGCGGGGGCTCCTACGAGCAGTACTTC. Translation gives CASSGPGPGSGGSYEQYF.

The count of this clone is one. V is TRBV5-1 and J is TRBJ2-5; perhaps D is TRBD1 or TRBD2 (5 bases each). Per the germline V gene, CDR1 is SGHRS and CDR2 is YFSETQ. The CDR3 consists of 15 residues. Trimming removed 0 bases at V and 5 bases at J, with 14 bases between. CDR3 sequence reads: CASSLGGRAWETQYF. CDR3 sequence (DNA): TGCGCCAGCAGCTTGGGGGGACGGGCCTGGGAGACCCAGTACTTC.

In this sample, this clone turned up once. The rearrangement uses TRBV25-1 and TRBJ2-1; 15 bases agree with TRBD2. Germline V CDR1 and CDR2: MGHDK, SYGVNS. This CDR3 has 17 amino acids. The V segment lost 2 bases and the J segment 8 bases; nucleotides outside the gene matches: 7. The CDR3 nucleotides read TGTGCCAGCAGTGAAGAACGGACTAGCGGGAGGGGCTATGAGCAGTTCTTC. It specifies CASSEERTSGRGYEQFF. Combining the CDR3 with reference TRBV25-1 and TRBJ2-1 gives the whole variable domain EADIYQTPRYLVIGTGKKITLECSQTMGHDKMYWYQQDPGMELHLIHYSYGVNSTEKGDLSSESTVSRIRTEHFPLTLESARPSHTSQYLCASSEERTSGRGYEQFFGPGTRLTVL.

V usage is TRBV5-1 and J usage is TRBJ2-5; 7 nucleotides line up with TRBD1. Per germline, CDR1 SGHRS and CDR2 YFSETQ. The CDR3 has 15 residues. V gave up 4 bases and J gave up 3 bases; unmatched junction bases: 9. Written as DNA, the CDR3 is TGCGCCAGCAGCGGGCGGACAGGAGCCGAAGAGACCCAGTACTTC. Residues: CASSGRTGAEETQYF. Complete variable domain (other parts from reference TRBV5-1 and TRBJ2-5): KAGVTQTPRYLIKTRGQQVTLSCSPISGHRSVSWYQQTPGQGLQFLFEYFSETQRNKGNFPGRFSGRQFSNSRSEMNVSTLELGDSALYLCASSGRTGAEETQYFGPGTRLLVL.

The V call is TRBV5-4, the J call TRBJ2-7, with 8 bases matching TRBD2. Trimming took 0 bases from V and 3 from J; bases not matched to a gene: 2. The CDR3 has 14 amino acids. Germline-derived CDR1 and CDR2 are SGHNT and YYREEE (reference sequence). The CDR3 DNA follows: TGTGCCAGCAGCTTGGGACGGGGGGGCTACGAGCAGTACTTC. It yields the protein CASSLGRGGYEQYF.

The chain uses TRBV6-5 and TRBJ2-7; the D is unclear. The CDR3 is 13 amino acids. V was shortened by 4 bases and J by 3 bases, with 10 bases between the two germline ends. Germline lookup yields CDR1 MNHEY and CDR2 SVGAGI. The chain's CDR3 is CASSFRMGYEQYF. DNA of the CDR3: TGTGCCAGCAGTTTCAGAATGGGCTACGAGCAGTACTTC.

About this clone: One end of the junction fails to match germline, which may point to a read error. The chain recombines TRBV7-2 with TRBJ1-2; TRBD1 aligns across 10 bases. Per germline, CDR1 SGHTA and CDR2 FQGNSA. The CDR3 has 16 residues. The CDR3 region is CASSIAGTGVRDGYTF. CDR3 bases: TGTGCCAGCAGCATAGCCGGGACAGGGGTTCGGGATGGCTACACCTTC.

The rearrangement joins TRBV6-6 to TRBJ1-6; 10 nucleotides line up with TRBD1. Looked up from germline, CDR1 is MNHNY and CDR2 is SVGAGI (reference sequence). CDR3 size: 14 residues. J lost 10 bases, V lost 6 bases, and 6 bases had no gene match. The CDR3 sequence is CASRRDRGDSPLHF. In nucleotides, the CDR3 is TGTGCCAGCAGACGGGACAGGGGAGACTCACCCCTCCACTTT.

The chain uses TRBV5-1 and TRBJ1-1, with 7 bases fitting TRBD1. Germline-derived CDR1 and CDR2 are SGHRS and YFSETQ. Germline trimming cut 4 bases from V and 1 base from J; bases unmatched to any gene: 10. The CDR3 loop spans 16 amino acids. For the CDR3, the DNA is TGCGCCAGCAGCGAACTTCGACAGGGTCAGAACACTGAAGCTTTCTTT. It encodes CASSELRQGQNTEAFF.

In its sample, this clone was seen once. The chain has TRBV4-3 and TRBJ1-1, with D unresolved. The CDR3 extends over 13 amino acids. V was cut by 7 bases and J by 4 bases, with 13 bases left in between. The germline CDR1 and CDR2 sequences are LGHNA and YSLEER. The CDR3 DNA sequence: TGCGCCAGCATCCACAGCAAGACCACTGAAGCTTTCTTT. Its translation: CASIHSKTTEAFF.

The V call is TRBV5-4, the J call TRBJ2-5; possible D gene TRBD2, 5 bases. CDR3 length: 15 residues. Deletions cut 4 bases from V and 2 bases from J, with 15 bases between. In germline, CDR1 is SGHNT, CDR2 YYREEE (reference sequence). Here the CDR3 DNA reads TGTGCCAGCAGCCCGACCGCGTCGGGACAAGAGACCCAGTACTTC. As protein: CASSPTASGQETQYF.

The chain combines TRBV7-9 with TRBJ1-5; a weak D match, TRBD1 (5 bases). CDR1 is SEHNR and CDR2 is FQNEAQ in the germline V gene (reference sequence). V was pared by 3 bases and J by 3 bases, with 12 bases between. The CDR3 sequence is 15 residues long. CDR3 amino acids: CASSLGQGNNQPQHF. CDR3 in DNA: TGTGCCAGCAGCTTGGGGCAGGGTAACAATCAGCCCCAGCATTTT.

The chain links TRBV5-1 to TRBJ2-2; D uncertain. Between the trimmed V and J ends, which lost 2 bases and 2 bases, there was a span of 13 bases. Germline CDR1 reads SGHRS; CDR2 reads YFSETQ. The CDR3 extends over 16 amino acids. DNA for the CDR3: TGCGCCAGCAGCTTAGTTGCAGTACGAAACACCGGGGAGCTGTTTTTT. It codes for CASSLVAVRNTGELFF.

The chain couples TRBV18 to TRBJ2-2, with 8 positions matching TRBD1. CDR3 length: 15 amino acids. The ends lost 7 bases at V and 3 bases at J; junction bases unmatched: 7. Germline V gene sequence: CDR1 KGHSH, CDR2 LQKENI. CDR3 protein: CASLLGTGDTGELFF. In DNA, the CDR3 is TGTGCCAGCTTACTTGGGACAGGCGACACCGGGGAGCTGTTTTTT.

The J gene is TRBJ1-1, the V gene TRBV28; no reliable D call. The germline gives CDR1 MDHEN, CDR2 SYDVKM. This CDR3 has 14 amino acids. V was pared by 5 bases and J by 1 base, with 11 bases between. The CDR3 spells CASSPGLKNTEAFF. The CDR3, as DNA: TGTGCCAGCAGTCCCGGACTAAAGAACACTGAAGCTTTCTTT.

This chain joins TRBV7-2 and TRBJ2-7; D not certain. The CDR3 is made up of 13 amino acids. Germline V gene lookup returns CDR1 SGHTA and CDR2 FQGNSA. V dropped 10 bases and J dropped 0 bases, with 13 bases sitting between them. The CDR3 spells CAIAWTSSYEQYF. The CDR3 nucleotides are TGTGCCATCGCCTGGACGAGCTCCTACGAGCAGTACTTC.

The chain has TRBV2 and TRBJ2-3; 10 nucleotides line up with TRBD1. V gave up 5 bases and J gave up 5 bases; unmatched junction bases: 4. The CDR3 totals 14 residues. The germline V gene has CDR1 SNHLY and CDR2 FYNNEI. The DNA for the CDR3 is TGTGCCAGCAGTCGGACAGGGGGTAAAGATACGCAGTATTTT. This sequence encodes CASSRTGGKDTQYF.

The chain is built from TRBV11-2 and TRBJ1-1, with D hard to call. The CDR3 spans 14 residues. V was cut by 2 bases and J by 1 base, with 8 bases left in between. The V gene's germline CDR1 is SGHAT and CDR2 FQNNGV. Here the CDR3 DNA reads TGTGCCAGCAGCTTACGGCAGGAGAACACTGAAGCTTTCTTT. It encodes CASSLRQENTEAFF.

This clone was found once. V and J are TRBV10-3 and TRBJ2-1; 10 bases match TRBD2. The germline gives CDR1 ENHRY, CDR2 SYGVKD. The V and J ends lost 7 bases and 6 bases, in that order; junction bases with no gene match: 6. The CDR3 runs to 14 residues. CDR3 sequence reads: CAITDSGGVNEQFF. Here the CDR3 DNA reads TGTGCCATCACCGACAGCGGGGGGGTCAATGAGCAGTTCTTC.